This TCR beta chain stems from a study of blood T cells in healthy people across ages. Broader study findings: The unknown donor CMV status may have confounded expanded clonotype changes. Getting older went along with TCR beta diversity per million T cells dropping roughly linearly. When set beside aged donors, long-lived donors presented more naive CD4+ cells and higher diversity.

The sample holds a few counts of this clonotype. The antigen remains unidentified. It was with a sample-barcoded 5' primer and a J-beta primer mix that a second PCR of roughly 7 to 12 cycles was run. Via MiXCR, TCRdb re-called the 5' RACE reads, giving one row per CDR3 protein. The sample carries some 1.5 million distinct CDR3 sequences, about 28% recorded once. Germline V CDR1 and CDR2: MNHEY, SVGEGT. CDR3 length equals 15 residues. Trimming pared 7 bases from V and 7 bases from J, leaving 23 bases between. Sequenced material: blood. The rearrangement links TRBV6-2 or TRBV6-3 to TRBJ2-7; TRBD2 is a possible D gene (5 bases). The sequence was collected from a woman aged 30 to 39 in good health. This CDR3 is CASTQGRVRRYEQYF. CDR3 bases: TGTGCCAGCACCCAAGGTCGGGTTAGGAGGTATGAGCAGTACTTC.